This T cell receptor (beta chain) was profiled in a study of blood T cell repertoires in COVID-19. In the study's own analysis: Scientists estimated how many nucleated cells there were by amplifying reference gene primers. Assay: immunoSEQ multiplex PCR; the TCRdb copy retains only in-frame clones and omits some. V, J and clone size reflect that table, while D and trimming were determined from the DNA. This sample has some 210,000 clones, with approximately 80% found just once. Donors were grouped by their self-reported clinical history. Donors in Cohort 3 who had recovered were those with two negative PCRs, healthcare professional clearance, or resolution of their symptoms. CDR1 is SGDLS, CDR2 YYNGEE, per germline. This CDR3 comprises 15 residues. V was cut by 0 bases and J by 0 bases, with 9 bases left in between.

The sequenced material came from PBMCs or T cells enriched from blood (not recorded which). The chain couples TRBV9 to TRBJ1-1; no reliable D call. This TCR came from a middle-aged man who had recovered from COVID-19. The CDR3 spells CASSVGGGLNTEAFF. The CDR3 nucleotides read TGTGCCAGCAGCGTAGGTGGTGGCCTGAACACTGAAGCTTTCTTT.